The 29 T cell receptor beta chains presented below share a single source sample, sequenced in a study of T cells in Graves' hyperthyroidism and ophthalmopathy. Researchers took RNA transcripts and amplified the TCR beta CDR3 regions from them. HTBI primers drove first-round RT-PCR of the TCR CDR3. MiXCR was run by TCRdb on the multiplex PCR reads, yielding one entry per CDR3 protein. The sample shows 100,000 to 130,000 distinct CDR3 sequences, approximately 16% of them seen only once. Sequencing was performed on blood. The receptors derive from a woman between 50 and 59 years old with Graves' hyperthyroidism.

This chain connects TRBV3-1 to TRBJ2-1; D is perhaps TRBD2 (5 bases). The V end was cut by 1 base, the J end by 9 bases, with 13 bases between. The CDR3 is 14 residues long. Germline lookup yields CDR1 LGHDT and CDR2 YNNKEL (reference sequence). CDR3 in amino acids: CASSQVGSAGEQFF. In DNA, the CDR3 is TGTGCCAGCAGCCAAGTTGGCTCGGCGGGTGAGCAGTTCTTC.

This clonotype was counted ten times or more. The genes are TRBV11-2 and TRBJ2-2; TRBD1 aligns across 9 bases. Trimming at V came to 5 bases and at J to 5 bases, leaving 3 bases not matched to a gene. Looked up from germline, CDR1 is SGHAT and CDR2 is FQNNGV. This CDR3 has 14 residues. The CDR3 here is CASSQDRGTGELFF. CDR3 DNA sequence: TGTGCCAGCAGCCAGGACAGGGGAACCGGGGAGCTGTTTTTT.

The chain combines TRBV2 with TRBJ1-1; D perhaps matches TRBD1 (6 bases). CDR3 size: 17 residues. V was trimmed by 4 bases and J by 3 bases, leaving 21 bases between them. Germline CDR1 SNHLY, CDR2 FYNNEI. The DNA of the CDR3 is TGTGCCAGCAGTGTTGGGGGGCGAGTCATGCGGGACACTGAAGCTTTCTTT. Translating gives CASSVGGRVMRDTEAFF.

Ten or more counts support this clonotype. This sequence joins TRBV28 and TRBJ1-4; D not certain. The CDR3 is 12 residues long. Germline V gene sequence: CDR1 MDHEN, CDR2 SYDVKM. V was clipped by 6 bases and J by 7 bases, with 9 bases between them. The CDR3 is CASRSNAEKLFF. CDR3 nucleotides: TGTGCCAGCAGGTCTAATGCTGAAAAACTGTTTTTT.

The chain has TRBV28 and TRBJ1-5; D gene unclear. In germline, CDR1 is MDHEN, CDR2 SYDVKM. V lost 6 bases, J lost 8 bases, and 14 bases lay in between. The CDR3 length is 13 residues. CDR3 nucleotides: TGTGCCAGCAGCCAGGAGGGCCAAAAGCCCCAGCATTTT. This sequence encodes CASSQEGQKPQHF. The variable domain in full, with the rest retrieved from reference TRBV28 and TRBJ1-5, is DVKVTQSSRYLVKRTGEKVFLECVQDMDHENMFWYRQDPGLGLRLIYFSYDVKMKEKGDIPEGYSVSREKKERFSLILESASTNQTSMYLCASSQEGQKPQHFGDGTRLSIL.

This clonotype has at least ten counts. J is TRBJ2-7 and V is TRBV2; a possible D gene is TRBD2 (5 bases). V dropped 4 bases and J dropped 4 bases, with 11 bases sitting between them. The germline V gene has CDR1 SNHLY and CDR2 FYNNEI. This CDR3 spans 13 amino acids. CDR3 loop: CASSVGSTYEQYF. The DNA for the CDR3 is TGTGCCAGCAGTGTTGGGAGTACTTACGAGCAGTACTTC.

This clonotype occurred many times. The genes are TRBV7-9 and TRBJ2-4; D perhaps matches TRBD1 (5 bases). Trimming removed 5 bases at V and 5 bases at J, with 16 bases between. The CDR3 consists of 15 residues. Germline CDR1 reads SEHNR; CDR2 reads FQNEAQ (reference sequence). The CDR3 DNA reads TGTGCCAGCAGCCCTATTAAAGACAGACAAAACATTCAGTACTTC. Protein: CASSPIKDRQNIQYF.

This clonotype was recorded many times. The chain links TRBV18 to TRBJ1-2, with 12 positions matching TRBD1. Per germline, CDR1 KGHSH and CDR2 LQKENI. CDR3 length: 17 amino acids. After removal of 3 bases from V and 4 bases from J, the junction contained 9 bases not matched to a gene. CDR3 region: CASSPTRDRGLGYGYTF. In nucleotides, the CDR3 is TGTGCCAGCTCACCCACCCGGGACAGGGGGCTCGGCTATGGCTACACCTTC. Full variable domain (outside the CDR3, taken from reference TRBV18 and TRBJ1-2): NAGVMQNPRHLVRRRGQEARLRCSPMKGHSHVYWYRQLPEEGLKFMVYLQKENIIDESGMPKERFSAEFPKEGPSILRIQQVVRGDSAAYFCASSPTRDRGLGYGYTFGSGTRLTVV.

This clonotype appeared once. A read error may explain this, as a much larger clone is one base away. The chain has TRBV6-2 or TRBV6-3 and TRBJ1-2; no definite D call. Per the germline V gene, CDR1 is MNHEY and CDR2 is SVGEGT. CDR3 length: 12 amino acids. The V end was cut by 5 bases, the J end by 10 bases, with 14 bases between. This CDR3 reads CASSTVPGVYTF. The CDR3 region has the DNA TGTGCCAGCAGTACCGTCCCGGGTGTCTACACCTTC.

This clonotype was recorded many times. The CDR3 loop is CASSQSGRVNEQFF. In DNA, the CDR3 is TGCGCCAGCAGCCAGAGCGGGAGGGTGAATGAGCAGTTCTTC. The chain has TRBV5-1 and TRBJ2-1; 10 positions agree with TRBD2. The CDR3 extends over 14 amino acids. Germline V gene lookup returns CDR1 SGHRS and CDR2 YFSETQ. The V gene end was trimmed by 4 bases and the J gene end by 7 bases; junction bases not matched to a gene: 5.

This clonotype has a count of ten or more. The rearrangement joins TRBV28 to TRBJ1-6, with D hard to call. This CDR3 region has 11 residues. V lost 10 bases, J lost 10 bases, and 11 bases lay in between. CDR1 is MDHEN and CDR2 is SYDVKM in the germline V gene. CDR3 sequence reads: CATRTLSPLHF. CDR3 sequence (DNA): TGTGCCACCAGGACCCTATCACCCCTCCACTTT.

V usage is TRBV18 and J usage is TRBJ2-3; 10 bases are shared with TRBD1. Germline V lookup: CDR1 KGHSH, CDR2 LQKENI. The CDR3 covers 14 residues. With 6 bases clipped from V and 1 base from J, the junction kept 1 base outside the gene matches. This CDR3 reads CASSGTGGTDTQYF. The CDR3 region has the DNA TGTGCCAGCTCGGGGACAGGGGGCACAGATACGCAGTATTTT.

This clonotype was detected ten times or more. The chain is built from TRBV5-1 and TRBJ2-7; tentative D call: TRBD1 (6 bases). This CDR3 has 13 residues. The V and J ends lost 0 bases and 3 bases respectively, with 7 bases between them. Germline V CDR1 and CDR2: SGHRS, YFSETQ. CDR3 sequence: CASSLDRDYEQYF. The CDR3 nucleotides read TGCGCCAGCAGCTTGGACAGGGACTACGAGCAGTACTTC.

There are many counts of this clonotype. The rearrangement uses TRBV11-2 and TRBJ1-6; D not certain. CDR1 SGHAT and CDR2 FQNNGV come from the germline V gene. Trimming cost V 1 base and J 8 bases, with 9 bases left between them. The CDR3 runs to 14 residues. CDR3 protein: CASSLVRNDSPLHF. DNA for the CDR3: TGTGCCAGCAGCTTAGTTCGGAACGATTCACCCCTCCACTTT.

This clonotype was seen ten or more times. The genes are TRBV20-1 and TRBJ2-5; maybe TRBD2 (5 bases). Germline CDR1 and CDR2: DFQATT and SNEGSKA (reference sequence). Trimming shortened V by 6 bases and J by 1 base, and 18 bases separated the two germline ends. The CDR3 extends over 15 amino acids. The CDR3 region has the DNA TGCAGTGCCACCATAGGCTCAGCGGTCCAAGAGACCCAGTACTTC. Protein sequence: CSATIGSAVQETQYF.

At least ten counts were recorded for this clonotype. The rearrangement joins TRBV20-1 to TRBJ2-3; no definite D call. Germline assignment: CDR1 DFQATT and CDR2 SNEGSKA (reference sequence). CDR3 size: 11 residues. In DNA, the CDR3 is TGCAGCCTCTTAAGACGGGATACGCAGTATTTT. It codes for CSLLRRDTQYF.

This clonotype was seen repeatedly, ten times or more. The chain carries TRBV27 and TRBJ2-1; 10 nucleotides line up with TRBD1. Unmatched junction bases numbered 7, after V lost 6 bases and J lost 5 bases. This CDR3 is built from 15 residues. CDR1 MNHEY and CDR2 SMNVEV come from the germline V gene (reference sequence). The CDR3: CASRQGQGSNNEQFF. CDR3 bases: TGTGCCAGCAGACAGGGACAGGGGTCAAACAATGAGCAGTTCTTC.

This clonotype was observed at least ten times. This CDR3 is CATSGTTGANVLTF. The CDR3 nucleotides are TGTGCCACCAGCGGAACTACTGGGGCCAACGTCCTGACTTTC. This chain uses TRBV15 with TRBJ2-6; unclear D gene. The CDR3 runs to 14 residues. From germline, CDR1 is LNHNV and CDR2 YYDKDF (reference sequence). V was clipped by 5 bases and J by 2 bases, with 7 bases between them.

This clonotype was picked up many times. The chain uses TRBV28 and TRBJ2-5; D is unresolved. CDR1 MDHEN and CDR2 SYDVKM come from the germline V gene. Trimming cost V 3 bases and J 4 bases, with 12 bases left between them. This CDR3 contains 14 residues. CDR3 in DNA: TGTGCCAGCAGTTTGGATAGGGCCCGAGAGACCCAGTACTTC. Its translation: CASSLDRARETQYF.

This clonotype was recorded many times. The genes are TRBV11-2 and TRBJ2-3, with 7 bases matching TRBD2. The CDR3 runs 15 residues. Germline CDR1 SGHAT, CDR2 FQNNGV. The V and J ends lost 7 bases and 2 bases, in that order; junction bases with no gene match: 9. The CDR3: CASNLAGVPTDTQYF. For the CDR3, the DNA is TGTGCCAGCAACCTCGCGGGAGTCCCCACAGATACGCAGTATTTT.

This clonotype was observed at least ten times. The gene calls are TRBV19 and TRBJ2-1, with a possible D match to TRBD1 (5 bases). V was trimmed by 4 bases and J by 8 bases, leaving 24 bases between them. Germline-derived CDR1 and CDR2 are LNHDA and SQIVND (reference sequence). The length of the CDR3 is 17 residues. The CDR3 sequence: CASSTFGRGGNLHEQFF. In nucleotides, the CDR3 is TGTGCCAGTAGTACATTCGGAAGGGGCGGCAACTTGCATGAGCAGTTCTTC. Full variable domain (rest looked up from reference TRBV19 and TRBJ2-1): DGGITQSPKYLFRKEGQNVTLSCEQNLNHDAMYWYRQDPGQGLRLIYYSQIVNDFQKGDIAEGYSVSREKKESFPLTVTSAQKNPTAFYLCASSTFGRGGNLHEQFFGPGTRLTVL.

The sample holds one count of this clonotype. The V gene is TRBV2, the J gene TRBJ2-1; maybe TRBD1 (5 bases). This CDR3 comprises 15 residues. Germline V CDR1 and CDR2: SNHLY, FYNNEI. With 3 bases removed from V and 3 bases from J, the gap between germline ends came to 12 bases. CDR3 loop: CASSDPDTLYNEQFF. The CDR3, as DNA: TGTGCCAGCAGTGATCCGGACACTCTCTACAATGAGCAGTTCTTC.

The chain combines TRBV2 with TRBJ1-2; D might be TRBD1 (5 bases). The CDR3 runs 14 residues. V was shortened by 9 bases and J by 1 base, with 15 bases between the two germline ends. The V gene's germline CDR1 is SNHLY and CDR2 FYNNEI. Here the CDR3 reads CASVRDGVNYGYTF. The CDR3 DNA sequence: TGTGCCAGTGTTCGGGACGGAGTTAACTATGGCTACACCTTC.

This clonotype came up many times. The chain recombines TRBV30 with TRBJ2-7, with D possibly being TRBD1 (5 bases). This CDR3 has 14 residues. The V gene's germline CDR1 is GTSNPN and CDR2 SVGIG (reference sequence). Trimming took off 5 bases at V and 0 bases at J, with 14 bases between the two ends. As DNA, the CDR3 is TGTGCCTGGGCACGGAACAGGTACTCCTACGAGCAGTACTTC. Translation gives CAWARNRYSYEQYF.

This clonotype was recorded many times. The chain employs TRBV11-2 and TRBJ1-4, with 11 positions matching TRBD1. The CDR3 extends over 18 amino acids. V lost 5 bases, J lost 4 bases, and 12 bases stayed unmatched. Germline assignment: CDR1 SGHAT and CDR2 FQNNGV. CDR3 nucleotide sequence: TGTGCCAGCAGCCCGCGTCCCGGGACAGGGGGGGATAATGAAAAACTGTTTTTT. Amino acids: CASSPRPGTGGDNEKLFF.

This clonotype was observed a handful of times. This chain uses TRBV28 with TRBJ2-7; D may correspond to TRBD1 or TRBD2 (5 bases each). The CDR3 has 14 amino acids. V was shortened by 11 bases and J by 2 bases, with 19 bases between the two germline ends. Germline V lookup: CDR1 MDHEN, CDR2 SYDVKM. CDR3 DNA: TGTGCCGGCATGTGGGGGAATTCGGCCTACGAGCAGTACTTC. Encoded protein: CAGMWGNSAYEQYF.

This clonotype was counted at least ten times. This chain connects TRBV2 to TRBJ1-5, with D possibly matching TRBD1 (6 bases). Trimming shortened V by 7 bases and J by 7 bases, and 17 bases separated the two germline ends. The germline V gene encodes CDR1 SNHLY and CDR2 FYNNEI. This CDR3 contains 14 residues. The CDR3 coding sequence is TGTGCCAGCAAGACAGGTGGAGCAAGGCAGCCCCAGCATTTT. It is translated as CASKTGGARQPQHF. Full variable domain (remainder filled in from reference TRBV2 and TRBJ1-5): EPEVTQTPSHQVTQMGQEVILRCVPISNHLYFYWYRQILGQKVEFLVSFYNNEISEKSEIFDDQFSVERPDGSNFTLKIRSTKLEDSAMYFCASKTGGARQPQHFGDGTRLSIL.

There are many counts of this clonotype. The chain employs TRBV11-2 and TRBJ2-3, with 9 bases identical to TRBD2. This CDR3 spans 15 amino acids. The ends lost 1 base at V and 3 bases at J; junction bases unmatched: 2. Germline CDR1 is SGHAT and CDR2 is FQNNGV. The DNA for the CDR3 is TGTGCCAGCAGCTTAGTGACTAGCGGAACAGATACGCAGTATTTT. This codes for CASSLVTSGTDTQYF.

This clonotype was counted at least ten times. The chain links TRBV20-1 to TRBJ2-4, with D perhaps being TRBD1 or TRBD2 (6 bases each). CDR3 size: 15 residues. The germline V gene has CDR1 DFQATT and CDR2 SNEGSKA (reference sequence). V was pared by 3 bases and J by 8 bases, with 20 bases between. Here the CDR3 reads CSASAPAGHRDIQYF. CDR3 DNA: TGCAGTGCTAGTGCCCCGGCGGGACATAGGGACATTCAGTACTTC.